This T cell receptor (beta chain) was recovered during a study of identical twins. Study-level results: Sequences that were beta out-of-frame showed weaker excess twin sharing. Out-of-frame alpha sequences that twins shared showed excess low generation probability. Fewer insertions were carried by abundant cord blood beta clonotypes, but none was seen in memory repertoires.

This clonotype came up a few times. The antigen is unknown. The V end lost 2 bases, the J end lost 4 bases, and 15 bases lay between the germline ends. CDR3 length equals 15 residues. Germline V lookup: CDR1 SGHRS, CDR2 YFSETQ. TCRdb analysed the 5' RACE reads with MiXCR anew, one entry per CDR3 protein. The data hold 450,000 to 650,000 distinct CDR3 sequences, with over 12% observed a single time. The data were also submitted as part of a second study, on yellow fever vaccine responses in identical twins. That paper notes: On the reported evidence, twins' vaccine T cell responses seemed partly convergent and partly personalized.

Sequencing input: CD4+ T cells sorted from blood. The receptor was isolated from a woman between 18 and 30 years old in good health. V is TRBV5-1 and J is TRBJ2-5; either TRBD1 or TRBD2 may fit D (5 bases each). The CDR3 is CASSFSGTLGETQYF. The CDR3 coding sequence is TGCGCCAGCAGCTTCTCCGGGACCTTAGGAGAGACCCAGTACTTC.